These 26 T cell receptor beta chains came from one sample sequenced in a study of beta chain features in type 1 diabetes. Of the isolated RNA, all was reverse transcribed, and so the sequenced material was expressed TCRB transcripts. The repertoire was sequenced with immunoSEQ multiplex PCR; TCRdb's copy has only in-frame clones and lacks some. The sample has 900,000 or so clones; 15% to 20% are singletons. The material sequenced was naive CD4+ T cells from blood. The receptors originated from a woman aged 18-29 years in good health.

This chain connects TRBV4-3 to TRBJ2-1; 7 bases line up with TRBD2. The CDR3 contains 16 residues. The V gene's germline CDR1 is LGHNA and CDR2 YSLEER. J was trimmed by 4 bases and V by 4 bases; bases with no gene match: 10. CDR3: CASSRLAVGPYNEQFF. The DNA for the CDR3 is TGCGCCAGCAGCCGACTAGCCGTGGGCCCTTACAATGAGCAGTTCTTC.

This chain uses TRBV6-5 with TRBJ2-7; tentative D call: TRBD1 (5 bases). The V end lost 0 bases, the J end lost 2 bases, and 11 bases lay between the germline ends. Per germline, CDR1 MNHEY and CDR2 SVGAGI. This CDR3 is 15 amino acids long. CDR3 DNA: TGTGCCAGCAGTTACTCGTTTGCCAGGGCCTACGAGCAGTACTTC. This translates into CASSYSFARAYEQYF.

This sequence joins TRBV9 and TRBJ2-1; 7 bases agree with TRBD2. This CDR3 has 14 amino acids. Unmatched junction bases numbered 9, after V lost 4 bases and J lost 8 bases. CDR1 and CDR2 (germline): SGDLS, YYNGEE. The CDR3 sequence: CASSQYGTTHEQFF. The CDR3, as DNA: TGTGCCAGCAGCCAATACGGGACTACCCATGAGCAGTTCTTC.

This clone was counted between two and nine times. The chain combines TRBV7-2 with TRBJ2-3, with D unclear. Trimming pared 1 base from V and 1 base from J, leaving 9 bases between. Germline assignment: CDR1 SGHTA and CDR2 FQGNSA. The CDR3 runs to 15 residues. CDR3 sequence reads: CASSLEATRTDTQYF. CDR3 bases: TGTGCCAGCAGCTTAGAGGCCACCCGCACAGATACGCAGTATTTT.

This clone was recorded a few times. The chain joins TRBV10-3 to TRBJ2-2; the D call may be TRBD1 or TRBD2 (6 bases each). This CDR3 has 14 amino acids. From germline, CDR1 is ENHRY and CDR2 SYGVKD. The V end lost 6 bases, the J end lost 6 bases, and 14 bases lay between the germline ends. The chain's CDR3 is CAISQRGESGELFF. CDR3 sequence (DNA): TGTGCCATCAGCCAAAGGGGGGAATCCGGGGAGCTGTTTTTT.

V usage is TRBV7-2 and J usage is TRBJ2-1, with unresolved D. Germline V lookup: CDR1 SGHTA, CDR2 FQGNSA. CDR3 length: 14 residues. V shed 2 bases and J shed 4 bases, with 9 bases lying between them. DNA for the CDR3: TGTGCCAGCAGCTTAAGAAGCCTTTACAATGAGCAGTTCTTC. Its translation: CASSLRSLYNEQFF.

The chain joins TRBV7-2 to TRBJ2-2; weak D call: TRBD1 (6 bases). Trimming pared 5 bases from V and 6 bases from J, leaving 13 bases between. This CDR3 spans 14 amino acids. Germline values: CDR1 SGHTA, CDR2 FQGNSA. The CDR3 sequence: CASSAFPGAGELFF. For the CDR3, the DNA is TGTGCCAGCAGCGCATTCCCAGGGGCCGGGGAGCTGTTTTTT.

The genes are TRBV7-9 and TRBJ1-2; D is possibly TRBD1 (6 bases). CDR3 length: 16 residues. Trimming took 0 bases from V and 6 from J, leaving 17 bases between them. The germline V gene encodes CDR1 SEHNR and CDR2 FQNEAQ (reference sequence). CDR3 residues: CASSLALGGVPHGYTF. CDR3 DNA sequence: TGTGCCAGCAGCTTAGCTCTCGGGGGCGTCCCCCATGGCTACACCTTC.

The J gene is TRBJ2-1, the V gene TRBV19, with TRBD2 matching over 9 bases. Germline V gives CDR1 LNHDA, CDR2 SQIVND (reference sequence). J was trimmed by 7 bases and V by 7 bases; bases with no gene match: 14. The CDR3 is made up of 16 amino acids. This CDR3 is CASIGAVAGDKNEQFF. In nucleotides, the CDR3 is TGTGCCAGTATTGGGGCGGTAGCGGGAGATAAAAATGAGCAGTTCTTC.

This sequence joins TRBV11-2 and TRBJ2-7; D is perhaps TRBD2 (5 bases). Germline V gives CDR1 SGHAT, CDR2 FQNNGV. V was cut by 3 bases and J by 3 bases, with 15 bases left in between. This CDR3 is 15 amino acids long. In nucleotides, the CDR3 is TGTGCCAGCAGCTTCGGGTTGGGAGCGCGCTACGAGCAGTACTTC. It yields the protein CASSFGLGARYEQYF.

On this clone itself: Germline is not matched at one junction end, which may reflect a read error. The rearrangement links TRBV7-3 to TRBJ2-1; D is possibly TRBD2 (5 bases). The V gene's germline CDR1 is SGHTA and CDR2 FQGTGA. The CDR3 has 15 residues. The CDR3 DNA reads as TGCGCCAGCAGCCATCCACATACTAGGAGCTATGAGCAGTTCTTC. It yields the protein CASSHPHTRSYEQFF.

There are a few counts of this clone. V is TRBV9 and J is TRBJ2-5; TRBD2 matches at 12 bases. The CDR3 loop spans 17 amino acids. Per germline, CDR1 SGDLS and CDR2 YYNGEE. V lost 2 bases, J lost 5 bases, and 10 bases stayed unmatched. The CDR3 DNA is TGTGCCAGCAGCGTCACGCCTAGCGGGAGGGCCGCTGAGACCCAGTACTTC. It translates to CASSVTPSGRAAETQYF.

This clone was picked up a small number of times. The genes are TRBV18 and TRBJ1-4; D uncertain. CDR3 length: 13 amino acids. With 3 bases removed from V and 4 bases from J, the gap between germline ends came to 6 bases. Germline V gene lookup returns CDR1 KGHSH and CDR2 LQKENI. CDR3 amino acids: CASSPISNEKLFF. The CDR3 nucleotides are TGTGCCAGCTCACCTATCAGTAATGAAAAACTGTTTTTT.

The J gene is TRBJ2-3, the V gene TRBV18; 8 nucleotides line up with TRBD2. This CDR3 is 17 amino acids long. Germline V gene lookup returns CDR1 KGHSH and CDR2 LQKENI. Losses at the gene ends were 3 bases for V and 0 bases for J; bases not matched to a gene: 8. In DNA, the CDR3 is TGTGCCAGCTCACCTCCGGGCCGGGAGGGAAGCACAGATACGCAGTATTTT. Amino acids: CASSPPGREGSTDTQYF.

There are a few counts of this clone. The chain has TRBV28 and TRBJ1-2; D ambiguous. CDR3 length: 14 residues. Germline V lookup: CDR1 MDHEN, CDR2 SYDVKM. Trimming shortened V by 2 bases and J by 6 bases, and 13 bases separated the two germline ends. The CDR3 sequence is CASSLDWVSHGYTF. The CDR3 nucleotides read TGTGCCAGCAGTTTAGATTGGGTTTCCCATGGCTACACCTTC.

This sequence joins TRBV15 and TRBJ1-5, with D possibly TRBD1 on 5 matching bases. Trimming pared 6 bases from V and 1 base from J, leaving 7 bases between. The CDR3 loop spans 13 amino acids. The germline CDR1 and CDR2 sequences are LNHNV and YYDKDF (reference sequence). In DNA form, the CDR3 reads TGTGCCACCAGAGGGGACAGCAATCAGCCCCAGCATTTT. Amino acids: CATRGDSNQPQHF. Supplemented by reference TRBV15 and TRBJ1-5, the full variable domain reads DAMVIQNPRYQVTQFGKPVTLSCSQTLNHNVMYWYQQKSSQAPKLLFHYYDKDFNNEADTPDNFQSRRPNTSFCFLDIRSPGLGDTAMYLCATRGDSNQPQHFGDGTRLSIL.

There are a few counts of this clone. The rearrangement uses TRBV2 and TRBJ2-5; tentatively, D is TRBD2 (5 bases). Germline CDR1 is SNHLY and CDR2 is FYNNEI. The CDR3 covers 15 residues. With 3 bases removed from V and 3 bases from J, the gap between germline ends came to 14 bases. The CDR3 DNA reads TGTGCCAGCAGTGATCACGGGATTGGGAAAGAGACCCAGTACTTC. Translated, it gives CASSDHGIGKETQYF. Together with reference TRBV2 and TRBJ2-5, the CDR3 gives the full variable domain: EPEVTQTPSHQVTQMGQEVILRCVPISNHLYFYWYRQILGQKVEFLVSFYNNEISEKSEIFDDQFSVERPDGSNFTLKIRSTKLEDSAMYFCASSDHGIGKETQYFGPGTRLLVL.

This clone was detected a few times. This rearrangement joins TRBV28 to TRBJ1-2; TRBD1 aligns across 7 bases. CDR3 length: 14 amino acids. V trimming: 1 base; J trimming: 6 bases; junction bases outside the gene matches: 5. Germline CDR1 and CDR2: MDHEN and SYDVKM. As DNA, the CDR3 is TGTGCCAGCAGTTTATACAGGGGACGGGATGGCTACACCTTC. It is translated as CASSLYRGRDGYTF.

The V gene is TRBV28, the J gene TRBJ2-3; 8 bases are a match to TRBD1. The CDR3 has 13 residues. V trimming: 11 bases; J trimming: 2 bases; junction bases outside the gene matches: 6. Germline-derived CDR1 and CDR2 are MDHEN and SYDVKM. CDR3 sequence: CASQGADTDTQYF. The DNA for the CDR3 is TGTGCCTCTCAGGGGGCTGACACAGATACGCAGTATTTT.

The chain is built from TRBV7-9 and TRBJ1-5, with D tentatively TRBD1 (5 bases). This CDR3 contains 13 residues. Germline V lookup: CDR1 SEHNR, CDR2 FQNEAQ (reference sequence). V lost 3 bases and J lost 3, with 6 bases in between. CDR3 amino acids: CASSFRANQPQHF. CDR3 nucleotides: TGTGCCAGCAGCTTCAGGGCCAATCAGCCCCAGCATTTT.

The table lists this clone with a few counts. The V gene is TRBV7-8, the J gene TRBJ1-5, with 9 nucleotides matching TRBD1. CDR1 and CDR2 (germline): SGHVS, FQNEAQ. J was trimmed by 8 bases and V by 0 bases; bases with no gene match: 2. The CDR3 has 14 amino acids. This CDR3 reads CASSLATGGKPQHF. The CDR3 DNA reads TGTGCCAGCAGCTTAGCCACAGGGGGCAAGCCCCAGCATTTT.

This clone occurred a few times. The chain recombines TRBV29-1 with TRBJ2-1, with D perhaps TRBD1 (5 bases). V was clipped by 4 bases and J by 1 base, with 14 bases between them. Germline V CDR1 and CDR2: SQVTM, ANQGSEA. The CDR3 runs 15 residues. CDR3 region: CSVVGQPRSYNEQFF. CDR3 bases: TGCAGCGTTGTTGGACAACCTCGGTCCTACAATGAGCAGTTCTTC.

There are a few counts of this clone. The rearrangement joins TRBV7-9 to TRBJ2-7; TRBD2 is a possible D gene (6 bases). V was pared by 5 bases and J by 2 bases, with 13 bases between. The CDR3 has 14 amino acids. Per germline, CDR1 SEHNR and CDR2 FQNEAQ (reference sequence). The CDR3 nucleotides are TGTGCCAGCAGCCGGGCCGGGACTGCCTACGAGCAGTACTTC. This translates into CASSRAGTAYEQYF.

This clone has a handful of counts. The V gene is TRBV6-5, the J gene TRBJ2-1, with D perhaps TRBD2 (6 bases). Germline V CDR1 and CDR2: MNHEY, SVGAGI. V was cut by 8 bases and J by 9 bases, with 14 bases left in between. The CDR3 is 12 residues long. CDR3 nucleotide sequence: TGTGCCAGCGGGAGGACGGGCATTGAGCAGTTCTTC. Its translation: CASGRTGIEQFF.

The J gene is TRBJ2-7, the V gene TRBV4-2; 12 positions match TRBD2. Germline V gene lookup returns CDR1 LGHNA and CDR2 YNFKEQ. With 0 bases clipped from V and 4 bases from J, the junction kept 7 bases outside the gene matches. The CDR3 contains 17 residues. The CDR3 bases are TGTGCCAGCAGCCAAGATGAACTAGCGGGAGGAAGATACGAGCAGTACTTC. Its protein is CASSQDELAGGRYEQYF.

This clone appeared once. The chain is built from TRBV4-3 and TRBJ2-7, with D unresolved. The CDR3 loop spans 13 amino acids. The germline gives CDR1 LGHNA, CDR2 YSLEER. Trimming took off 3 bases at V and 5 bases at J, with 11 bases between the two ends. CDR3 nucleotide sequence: TGCGCCAGCAGCCAGGCGTACTTCCACGAGCAGTACTTC. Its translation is CASSQAYFHEQYF.